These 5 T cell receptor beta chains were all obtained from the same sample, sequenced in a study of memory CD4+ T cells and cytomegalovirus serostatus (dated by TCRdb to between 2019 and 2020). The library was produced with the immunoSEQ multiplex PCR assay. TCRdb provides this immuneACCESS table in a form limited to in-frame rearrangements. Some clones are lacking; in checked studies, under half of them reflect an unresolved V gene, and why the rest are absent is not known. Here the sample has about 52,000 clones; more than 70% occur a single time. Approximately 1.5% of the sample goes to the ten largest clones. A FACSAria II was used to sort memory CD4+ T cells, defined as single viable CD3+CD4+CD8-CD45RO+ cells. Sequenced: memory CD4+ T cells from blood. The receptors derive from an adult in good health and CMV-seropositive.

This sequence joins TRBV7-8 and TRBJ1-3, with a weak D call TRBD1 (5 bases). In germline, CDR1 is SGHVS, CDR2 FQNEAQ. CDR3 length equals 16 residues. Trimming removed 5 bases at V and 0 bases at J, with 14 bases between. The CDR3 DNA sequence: TGTGCCAGCAGCCAGACGCCGGGGGGCTCTGGAAACACCATATATTTT. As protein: CASSQTPGGSGNTIYF.

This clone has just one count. The CDR3 reads CASSRTSGSDEQFF. CDR3 nucleotides: TGTGCCAGCAGCCGGACTAGCGGGAGCGATGAGCAGTTCTTC. J is TRBJ2-1 and V is TRBV5-4; TRBD2 agrees at 13 bases. The CDR3 is 14 residues long. Unmatched junction bases numbered 3, after V lost 4 bases and J lost 8 bases. Germline V gene data show CDR1 as SGHNT and CDR2 as YYREEE (reference sequence).

The CDR3 DNA reads TGCGCCAGCAGACCCCAGGGTTATGGCTACACCTTC. Translating it yields CASRPQGYGYTF. The chain carries TRBV5-1 and TRBJ1-2; D may be TRBD1 (5 bases). The CDR3 length is 12 residues. Germline lookup yields CDR1 SGHRS and CDR2 YFSETQ. V lost 5 bases and J 5 bases, leaving 10 bases between the germline ends.

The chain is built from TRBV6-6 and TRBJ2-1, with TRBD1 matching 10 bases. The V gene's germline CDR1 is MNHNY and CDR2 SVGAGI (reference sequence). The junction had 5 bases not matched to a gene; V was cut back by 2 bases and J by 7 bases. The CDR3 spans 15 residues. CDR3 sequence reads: CASSYGDRGGNEQFF. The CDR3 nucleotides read TGTGCCAGCAGTTACGGGGACAGGGGAGGGAATGAGCAGTTCTTC.

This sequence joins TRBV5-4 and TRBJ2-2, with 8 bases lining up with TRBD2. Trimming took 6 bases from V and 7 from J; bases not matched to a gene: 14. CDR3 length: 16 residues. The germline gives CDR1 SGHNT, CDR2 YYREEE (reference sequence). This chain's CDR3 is CASTSAGGARGGELFF. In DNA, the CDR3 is TGTGCCAGCACCTCCGCCGGGGGGGCCCGGGGCGGGGAGCTGTTTTTT.